This TCR beta chain was found in a study of T cells in Graves' hyperthyroidism and ophthalmopathy. At the level of the study: Sampling of peripheral blood happened at initial diagnosis, prior to any treatment. The study's findings and limits: Peripheral blood also featured most of the thyroid clonotypes expanded above 0.001.

TCR beta CDR3 region amplification was performed from RNA transcripts. First-round RT-PCR of the TCR CDR3 relied on the HTBI primer set. TCRdb re-called the multiplex PCR reads through MiXCR, storing one row per CDR3 protein. The sample has 300,000 to 450,000 distinct CDR3 sequences; about 15% are singletons. Germline trimming cut 1 base from V and 7 bases from J; bases unmatched to any gene: 3. This CDR3 comprises 14 residues. Germline lookup yields CDR1 GTSNPN and CDR2 SVGIG (reference sequence). A lack of ophthalmopathy progression within 18 months defined stable Graves' hyperthyroidism. In its sample, this clonotype was seen many times. Its specificity is not known.

The clonotype comes from a woman aged 60-75 years with Graves' hyperthyroidism. The sample comprised blood. This chain joins TRBV30 and TRBJ1-6; TRBD1 matches 8 bases. The CDR3 is CAWSGGQGNSPLHF. The CDR3 nucleotides read TGTGCCTGGAGTGGAGGACAGGGAAATTCACCCCTCCACTTT.